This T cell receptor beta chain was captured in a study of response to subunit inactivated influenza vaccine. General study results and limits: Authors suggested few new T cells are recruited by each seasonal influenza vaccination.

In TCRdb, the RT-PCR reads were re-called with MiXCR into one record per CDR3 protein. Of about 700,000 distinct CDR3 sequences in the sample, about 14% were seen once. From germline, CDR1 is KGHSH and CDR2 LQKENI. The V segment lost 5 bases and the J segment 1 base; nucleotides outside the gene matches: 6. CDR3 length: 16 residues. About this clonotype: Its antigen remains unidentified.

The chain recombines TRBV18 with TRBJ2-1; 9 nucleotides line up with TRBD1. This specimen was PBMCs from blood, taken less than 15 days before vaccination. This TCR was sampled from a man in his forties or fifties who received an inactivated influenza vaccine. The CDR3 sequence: CASSTLTGGSYNEQFF. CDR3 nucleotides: TGTGCCAGCTCAACCTTGACAGGGGGATCCTACAATGAGCAGTTCTTC.